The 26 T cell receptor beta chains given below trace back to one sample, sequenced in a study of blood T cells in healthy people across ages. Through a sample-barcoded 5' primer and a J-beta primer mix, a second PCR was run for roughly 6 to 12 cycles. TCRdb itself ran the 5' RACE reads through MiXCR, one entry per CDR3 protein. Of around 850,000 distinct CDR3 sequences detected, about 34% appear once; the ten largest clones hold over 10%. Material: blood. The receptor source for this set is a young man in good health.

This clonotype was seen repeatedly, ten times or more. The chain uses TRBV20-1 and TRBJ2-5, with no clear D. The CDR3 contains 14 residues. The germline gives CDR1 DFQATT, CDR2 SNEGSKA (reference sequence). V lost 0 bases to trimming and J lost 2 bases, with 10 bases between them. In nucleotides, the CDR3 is TGCAGTGCTAGAGATTCGGACGGACAAGAGACCCAGTACTTC. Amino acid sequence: CSARDSDGQETQYF.

Written as DNA, the CDR3 is TGTGCCAGCTCACCGACAGCGATCTCTGGGGCCAACGTCCTGACTTTC. Translation: CASSPTAISGANVLTF. This sequence joins TRBV18 and TRBJ2-6, with D possibly being TRBD1 (5 bases). This CDR3 is 16 amino acids long. V was clipped by 3 bases and J by 0 bases, with 9 bases between them. The germline V gene encodes CDR1 KGHSH and CDR2 LQKENI.

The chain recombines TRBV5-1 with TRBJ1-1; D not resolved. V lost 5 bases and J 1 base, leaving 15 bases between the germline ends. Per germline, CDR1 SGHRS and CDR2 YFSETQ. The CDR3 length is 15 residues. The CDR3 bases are TGCGCCAGCAGAAAGGACGGAGGAACGAACACTGAAGCTTTCTTT. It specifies CASRKDGGTNTEAFF.

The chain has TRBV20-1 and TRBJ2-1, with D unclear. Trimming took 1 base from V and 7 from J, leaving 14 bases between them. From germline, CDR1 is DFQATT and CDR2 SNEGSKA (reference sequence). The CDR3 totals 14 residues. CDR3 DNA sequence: TGCAGTGCTAGAGTGAGCCGTAATTTTAATGAGCAGTTCTTC. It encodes CSARVSRNFNEQFF.

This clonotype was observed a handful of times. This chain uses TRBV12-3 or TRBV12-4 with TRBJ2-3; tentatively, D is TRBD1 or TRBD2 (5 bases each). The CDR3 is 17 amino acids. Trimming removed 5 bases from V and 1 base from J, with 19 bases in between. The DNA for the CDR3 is TGTGCCAGCAGTCTAAGGACGGGGCGGTGGGGCACAGATACGCAGTATTTT. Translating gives CASSLRTGRWGTDTQYF.

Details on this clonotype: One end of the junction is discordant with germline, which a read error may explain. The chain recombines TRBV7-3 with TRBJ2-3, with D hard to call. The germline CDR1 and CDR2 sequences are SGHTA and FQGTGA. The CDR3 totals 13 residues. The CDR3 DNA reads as TGTGCCAGCAGCGTAACCCGACCAGATACGCAGTATTTT. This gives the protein CASSVTRPDTQYF.

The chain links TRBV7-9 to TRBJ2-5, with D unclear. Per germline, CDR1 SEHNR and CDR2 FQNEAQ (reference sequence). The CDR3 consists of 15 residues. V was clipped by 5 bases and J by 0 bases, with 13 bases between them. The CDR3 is CASSPLTLYQETQYF. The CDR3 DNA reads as TGTGCCAGCAGCCCTCTCACACTGTACCAAGAGACCCAGTACTTC.

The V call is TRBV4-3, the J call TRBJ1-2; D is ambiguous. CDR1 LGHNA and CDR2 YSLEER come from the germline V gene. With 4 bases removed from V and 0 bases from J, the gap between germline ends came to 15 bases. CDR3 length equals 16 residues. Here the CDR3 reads CASSPWIGEPNYGYTF. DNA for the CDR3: TGCGCCAGCAGCCCGTGGATAGGAGAACCTAACTATGGCTACACCTTC.

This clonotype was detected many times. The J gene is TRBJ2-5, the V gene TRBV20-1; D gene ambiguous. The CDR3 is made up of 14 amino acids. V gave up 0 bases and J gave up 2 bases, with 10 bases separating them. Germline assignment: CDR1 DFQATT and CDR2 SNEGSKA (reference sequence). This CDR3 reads CSARETQTQETQYF. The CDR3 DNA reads TGCAGTGCTAGAGAAACCCAGACACAAGAGACCCAGTACTTC.

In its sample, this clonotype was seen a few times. Here the CDR3 DNA reads TGTGCCAGCAGTCATCAATCCAGGGGGATGAATCAGTTCTTC. Translation: CASSHQSRGMNQFF. This chain joins TRBV27 and TRBJ2-1; TRBD1 aligns across 7 bases. The CDR3 totals 14 residues. Trimming removed 5 bases from V and 13 bases from J; junction bases left unmatched: 14. CDR1 MNHEY and CDR2 SMNVEV come from the germline V gene (reference sequence).

CDR3 region: CASSPPLIGSGANVLTF. DNA for the CDR3: TGCGCCAGCAGCCCACCTCTCATAGGCTCTGGGGCCAACGTCCTGACTTTC. The chain joins TRBV5-1 to TRBJ2-6; D is unclear. This CDR3 region has 17 residues. Germline lookup yields CDR1 SGHRS and CDR2 YFSETQ. The V gene lost 4 bases and the J gene lost 0 bases, with 14 bases spanning the gap.

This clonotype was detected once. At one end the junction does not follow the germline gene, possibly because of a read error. The CDR3 loop reads CACSFDRATDTQYF. The DNA of the CDR3 is TGTGCCTGCAGTTTCGACAGGGCTACAGATACGCAGTATTTT. V and J are TRBV27 and TRBJ2-3; 7 bases match TRBD1. There are 14 residues in the CDR3. From germline, CDR1 is MNHEY and CDR2 SMNVEV (reference sequence).

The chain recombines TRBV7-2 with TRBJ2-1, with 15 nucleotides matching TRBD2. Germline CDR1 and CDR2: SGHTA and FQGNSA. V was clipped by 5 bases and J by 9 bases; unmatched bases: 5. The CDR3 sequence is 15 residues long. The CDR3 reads CASSRTSGGDGEQFF. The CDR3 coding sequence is TGTGCCAGCAGCAGGACTAGCGGGGGGGATGGTGAGCAGTTCTTC.

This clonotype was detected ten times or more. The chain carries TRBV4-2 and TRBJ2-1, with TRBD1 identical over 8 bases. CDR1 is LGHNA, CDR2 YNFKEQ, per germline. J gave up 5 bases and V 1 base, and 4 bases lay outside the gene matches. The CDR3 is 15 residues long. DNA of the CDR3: TGTGCCAGCAGCCAAGGACAGGGGCGAAACAATGAGCAGTTCTTC. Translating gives CASSQGQGRNNEQFF.

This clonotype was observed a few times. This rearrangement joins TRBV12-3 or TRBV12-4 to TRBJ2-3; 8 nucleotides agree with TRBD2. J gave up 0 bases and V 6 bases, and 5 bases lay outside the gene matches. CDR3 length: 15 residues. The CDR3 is CASSTSGFSTDTQYF. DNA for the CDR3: TGTGCCAGCAGCACTAGCGGTTTTAGCACAGATACGCAGTATTTT.

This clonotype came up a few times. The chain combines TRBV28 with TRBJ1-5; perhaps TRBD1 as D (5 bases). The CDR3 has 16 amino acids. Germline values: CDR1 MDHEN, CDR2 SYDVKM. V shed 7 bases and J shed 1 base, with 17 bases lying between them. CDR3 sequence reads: CASMGSGRGSNQPQHF. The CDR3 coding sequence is TGTGCCAGCATGGGATCGGGACGGGGAAGCAATCAGCCCCAGCATTTT.

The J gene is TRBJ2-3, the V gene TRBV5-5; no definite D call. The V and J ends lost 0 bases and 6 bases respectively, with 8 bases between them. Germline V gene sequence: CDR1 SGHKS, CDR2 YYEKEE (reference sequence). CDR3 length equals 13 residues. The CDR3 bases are TGTGCCAGCAGCTTGGAGCCCCGTGATACGCAGTATTTT. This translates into CASSLEPRDTQYF.

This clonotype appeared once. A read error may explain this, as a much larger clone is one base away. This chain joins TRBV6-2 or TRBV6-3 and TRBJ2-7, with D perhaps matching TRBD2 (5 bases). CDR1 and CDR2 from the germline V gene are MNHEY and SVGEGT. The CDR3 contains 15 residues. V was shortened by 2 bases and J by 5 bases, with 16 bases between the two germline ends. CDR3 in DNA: TGTGCCAGCAGTTACCGTGTAAAGGACGGGAACGAGCAGTACTTC. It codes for CASSYRVKDGNEQYF.

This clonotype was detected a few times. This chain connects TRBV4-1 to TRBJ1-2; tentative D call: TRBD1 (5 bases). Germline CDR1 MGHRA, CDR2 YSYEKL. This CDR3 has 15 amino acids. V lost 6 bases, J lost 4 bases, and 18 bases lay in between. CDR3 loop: CASRTGTARLYGYTF. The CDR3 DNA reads TGCGCCAGCAGGACCGGGACCGCAAGACTCTATGGCTACACCTTC.

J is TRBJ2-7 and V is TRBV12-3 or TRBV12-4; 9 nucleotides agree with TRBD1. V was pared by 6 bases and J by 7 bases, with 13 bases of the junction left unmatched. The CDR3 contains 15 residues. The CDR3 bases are TGTGCCAGCAGCCGGACCGGGACAGGGTACAATGAGCAGTACTTC. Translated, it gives CASSRTGTGYNEQYF.

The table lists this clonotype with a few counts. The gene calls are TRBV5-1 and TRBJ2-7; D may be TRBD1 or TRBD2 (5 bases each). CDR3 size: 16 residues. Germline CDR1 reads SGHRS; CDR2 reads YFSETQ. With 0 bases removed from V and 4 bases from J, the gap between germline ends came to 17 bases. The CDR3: CASSLGGTKGSYEQYF. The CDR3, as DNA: TGCGCCAGCAGCTTGGGGGGGACCAAGGGGAGTTACGAGCAGTACTTC.

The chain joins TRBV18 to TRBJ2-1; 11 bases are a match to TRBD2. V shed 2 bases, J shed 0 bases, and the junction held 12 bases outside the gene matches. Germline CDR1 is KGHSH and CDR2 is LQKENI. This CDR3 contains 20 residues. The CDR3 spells CASSPGTSGVGWGSYNEQFF. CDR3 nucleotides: TGTGCCAGCTCACCAGGGACTAGCGGCGTAGGATGGGGCTCCTACAATGAGCAGTTCTTC.

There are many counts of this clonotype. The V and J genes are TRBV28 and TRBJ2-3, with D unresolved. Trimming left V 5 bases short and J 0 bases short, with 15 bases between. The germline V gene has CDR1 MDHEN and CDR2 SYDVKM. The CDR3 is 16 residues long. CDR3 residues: CASSPPSVSSTDTQYF. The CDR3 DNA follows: TGTGCCAGCAGTCCCCCCAGCGTATCTAGCACAGATACGCAGTATTTT.

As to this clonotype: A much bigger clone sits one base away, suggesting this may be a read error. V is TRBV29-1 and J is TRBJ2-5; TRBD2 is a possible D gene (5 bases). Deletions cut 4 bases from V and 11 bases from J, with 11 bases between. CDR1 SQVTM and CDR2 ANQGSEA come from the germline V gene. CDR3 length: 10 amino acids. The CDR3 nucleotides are TGCAGCGTTGTGTGGGAGTTACAGTACTTC. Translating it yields CSVVWELQYF.

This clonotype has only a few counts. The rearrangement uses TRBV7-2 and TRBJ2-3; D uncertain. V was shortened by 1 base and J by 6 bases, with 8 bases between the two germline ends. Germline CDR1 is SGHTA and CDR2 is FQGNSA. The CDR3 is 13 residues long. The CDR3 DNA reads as TGTGCCAGCAGCTTAGGTCAGTGGGATACGCAGTATTTT. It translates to CASSLGQWDTQYF.

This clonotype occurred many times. The CDR3 sequence: CASSLDSHYGYTF. The CDR3 region has the DNA TGTGCCAGCAGCCTCGACAGCCACTATGGCTACACCTTC. The chain carries TRBV27 and TRBJ1-2; D is possibly TRBD1 (5 bases). The CDR3 covers 13 residues. V lost 6 bases, J lost 3 bases, and 11 bases lay in between. Germline CDR1 is MNHEY and CDR2 is SMNVEV (reference sequence).